Presented here are 6 T cell receptor beta chains from one specimen sequenced in a study of post-analysis software for immune sequencing data. The study's findings and limits: Comparison of patients with controls showed five TRBV segments more frequent in patients, TRBV5-6, TRBV5-1 and TRBV20-1 among them.

Their antigens are not known. Researchers reported that TCR beta cDNA libraries carried unique molecular identifiers. Each CDR3 protein gets one entry after TCRdb re-called the PCR reads with MiXCR. The table includes 650,000 to 850,000 distinct CDR3 sequences, about 53% detected once. The sequenced sample consisted of blood. These receptors all come from a girl aged 10-17 years with multiple sclerosis.

This clonotype was picked up one time. V gene TRBV5-6 combines with J gene TRBJ1-2; D is unclear. The CDR3 contains 14 residues. V lost 0 bases and J lost 6, with 12 bases in between. CDR1 is SGHDT, CDR2 YYEEEE, per germline. CDR3 sequence (DNA): TGTGCCAGCAGCTTGGTTGGGGTTCACAATGGCTACACCTTC. Protein product: CASSLVGVHNGYTF.

This chain uses TRBV11-2 with TRBJ2-1; possible D gene TRBD2, 5 bases. V shed 4 bases and J shed 4 bases, with 17 bases lying between them. The CDR3 is 16 amino acids. Germline assignment: CDR1 SGHAT and CDR2 FQNNGV. CDR3 protein: CASSSMGGHPYNEQFF. The CDR3 DNA is TGTGCCAGCAGCTCCATGGGCGGGCACCCTTACAATGAGCAGTTCTTC.

The chain couples TRBV7-6 to TRBJ2-7; D remains unclear. This CDR3 has 17 amino acids. Trimming took off 0 bases at V and 0 bases at J, with 15 bases between the two ends. Germline CDR1 is SGHVS and CDR2 is FNYEAQ. The CDR3 loop is CASSLAPTVTTSYEQYF. The CDR3 DNA reads TGTGCCAGCAGCTTAGCCCCGACTGTGACAACCTCCTACGAGCAGTACTTC.

The V gene is TRBV29-1, the J gene TRBJ1-5; D is ambiguous. Trimming took off 5 bases at V and 5 bases at J, with 16 bases between the two ends. Germline lookup yields CDR1 SQVTM and CDR2 ANQGSEA. This CDR3 comprises 14 residues. The CDR3 coding sequence is TGCAGCGTTATTTCTGGCGGAGCAGATCAGCCCCAGCATTTT. Its translation: CSVISGGADQPQHF.

The table lists this clonotype with a few counts. The V call is TRBV5-1, the J call TRBJ2-1, with TRBD1 identical over 11 bases. In germline, CDR1 is SGHRS, CDR2 YFSETQ. The trim removed 2 bases at V and 3 bases at J, leaving 4 bases unmatched. This CDR3 is 16 amino acids long. The CDR3 nucleotides read TGCGCCAGCAGCTTAGGTGGGACAGGGGGCTACAATGAGCAGTTCTTC. It yields the protein CASSLGGTGGYNEQFF.

A few counts support this clonotype. The CDR3 loop is CASSSGPAGSLTYEQYF. In DNA, the CDR3 is TGTGCCAGCAGCTCGGGCCCAGCGGGGTCCTTAACCTACGAGCAGTACTTC. V is TRBV7-8 and J is TRBJ2-7; TRBD2 matches 7 bases. The V segment lost 4 bases and the J segment 2 bases; nucleotides outside the gene matches: 14. The CDR3 runs 17 residues. Germline V gene sequence: CDR1 SGHVS, CDR2 FQNEAQ.